This T cell receptor (beta chain) appears in the sequencing data of a study of blood T cell repertoires in COVID-19. Study-level background: Samples came from the United States, Italy and Spain, spanning acute and convalescent COVID-19. Sources were T cells, B-cell-depleted T cells, or PBMCs; the material itself was cDNA or gDNA.

This CDR3 has 13 residues. Germline V gene lookup returns CDR1 KGHDR and CDR2 SFDVKD. V lost 6 bases and J 1 base, leaving 8 bases between the germline ends. This clone was counted a few times. The method was immunoSEQ multiplex PCR; TCRdb's version includes in-frame clones alone and lacks a portion of them. Counted here are roughly 41,000 clones, roughly four fifths occurring once; the ten biggest clones make up approximately 40%. This TCR derives from a woman older than 75 with acute or convalescent COVID-19. V is TRBV24-1 and J is TRBJ1-2; weak D call: TRBD1 (5 bases). Sequenced sample: peripheral blood. CDR3 loop: CATSSGNNYGYTF. Here the CDR3 DNA reads TGTGCCACCAGTTCAGGGAATAACTATGGCTACACCTTC.